The 21 T cell receptor beta chains below were found in one sample sequenced in a study of long-term antiretroviral therapy in people with HIV. Investigators performed immunoSEQ version v3.0 at survey level. TCRdb keeps only in-frame clones here, not all; method: immunoSEQ multiplex PCR. The table includes 40,000 to 60,000 clones, about 80% detected once. The sample consisted of unsorted PBMCs, taken 0.8 years after starting antiretroviral therapy. These receptor sequences come from a woman aged 18-35 years with HIV.

This clone came up once. The genes are TRBV7-9 and TRBJ2-1; unclear D gene. V was pared by 2 bases and J by 4 bases, with 3 bases between. The V gene's germline CDR1 is SEHNR and CDR2 FQNEAQ (reference sequence). The CDR3 is 12 residues long. As DNA, the CDR3 is TGTGCCAGCAGCTTAACGTACAATGAGCAGTTCTTC. Translation gives CASSLTYNEQFF.

This chain uses TRBV7-3 with TRBJ2-3, with 9 bases fitting TRBD2. The V gene end was trimmed by 5 bases and the J gene end by 3 bases; junction bases not matched to a gene: 3. The CDR3 sequence is 14 residues long. Germline values: CDR1 SGHTA, CDR2 FQGTGA. DNA of the CDR3: TGTGCCAGCAGCACCGCGGGGGGGACAGATACGCAGTATTTT. This codes for CASSTAGGTDTQYF.

This rearrangement joins TRBV5-1 to TRBJ2-2, with D possibly being TRBD1 (5 bases). The CDR3 has 15 residues. Germline V gene data show CDR1 as SGHRS and CDR2 as YFSETQ. The ends were cut back, 6 bases at V and 1 base at J, with 13 bases in the middle. The DNA for the CDR3 is TGCGCCAGCACAACGACAGCCCTGAACACCGGGGAGCTGTTTTTT. This translates into CASTTTALNTGELFF.

V and J are TRBV27 and TRBJ1-1; weak D call: TRBD1 (6 bases). This CDR3 contains 14 residues. Trimming left V 7 bases short and J 2 bases short, with 14 bases between. Germline values: CDR1 MNHEY, CDR2 SMNVEV (reference sequence). CDR3 nucleotide sequence: TGTGCCAGCATCCGCAGGGGTGCTAACACTGAAGCTTTCTTT. Protein sequence: CASIRRGANTEAFF.

The chain carries TRBV11-2 and TRBJ1-5; D unclear. Trimming pared 6 bases from V and 1 base from J, leaving 7 bases between. The CDR3 consists of 13 residues. Germline V CDR1 and CDR2: SGHAT, FQNNGV. CDR3 protein: CASSPGSNQPQHF. CDR3 DNA sequence: TGTGCCAGCAGTCCGGGGAGCAATCAGCCCCAGCATTTT.

This chain uses TRBV5-8 with TRBJ2-7; no reliable D call. This CDR3 spans 14 amino acids. Between the trimmed V and J ends, which lost 5 bases and 3 bases, there was a span of 15 bases. The germline V gene encodes CDR1 SGHTS and CDR2 YDEGEE. The CDR3 sequence: CASRNLRSSYEQYF. Here the CDR3 DNA reads TGTGCCAGCAGGAATCTAAGGAGTAGCTACGAGCAGTACTTC.

The V gene is TRBV7-9, the J gene TRBJ2-3; 10 bases are a match to TRBD2. The CDR3 consists of 15 residues. V dropped 3 bases and J dropped 0; count of bases not matched to a gene: 0. CDR1 is SEHNR, CDR2 FQNEAQ, per germline (reference sequence). CDR3 loop: CASSLTSGSTDTQYF. CDR3 DNA sequence: TGTGCCAGCAGCTTGACTAGCGGGAGCACAGATACGCAGTATTTT.

The chain uses TRBV9 and TRBJ2-6, with 10 bases matching TRBD1. After removal of 3 bases from V and 4 bases from J, the junction contained 10 bases not matched to a gene. The germline V gene has CDR1 SGDLS and CDR2 YYNGEE. CDR3 size: 18 residues. The CDR3 spells CASSARQGAPPGANVLTF. In DNA form, the CDR3 reads TGTGCCAGCAGCGCACGACAGGGGGCCCCACCCGGGGCCAACGTCCTGACTTTC.

The chain has TRBV6-5 and TRBJ2-1; D is possibly TRBD2 (6 bases). Germline assignment: CDR1 MNHEY and CDR2 SVGAGI. V was pared by 6 bases and J by 4 bases, with 13 bases between. CDR3 size: 14 residues. CDR3 DNA: TGTGCCAGCAGAATTCCTGGGACTTACAATGAGCAGTTCTTC. This gives the protein CASRIPGTYNEQFF.

This clone appeared a single time. The chain employs TRBV4-3 and TRBJ2-2; the match to TRBD2 covers 13 bases. The CDR3 has 19 amino acids. Germline V gene data show CDR1 as LGHNA and CDR2 as YSLEER. The ends lost 2 bases at V and 3 bases at J; junction bases unmatched: 9. This CDR3 is CASSQTGLAGAVDTGELFF. DNA for the CDR3: TGCGCCAGCAGCCAAACAGGACTAGCGGGAGCTGTAGACACCGGGGAGCTGTTTTTT.

The chain is built from TRBV19 and TRBJ1-5; possible D gene TRBD1, 5 bases. Trimming pared 2 bases from V and 4 bases from J, leaving 9 bases between. This CDR3 has 14 amino acids. CDR1 LNHDA and CDR2 SQIVND come from the germline V gene (reference sequence). The CDR3 bases are TGTGCCAGTAGTATATGGGGCCCTAATCAGCCCCAGCATTTT. The encoded protein is CASSIWGPNQPQHF.

The chain has TRBV28 and TRBJ2-5; 11 nucleotides align to TRBD2. The CDR3 consists of 15 residues. Germline CDR1 MDHEN, CDR2 SYDVKM. Losses at the gene ends were 5 bases for V and 2 bases for J; bases not matched to a gene: 4. CDR3 sequence: CASSPRLAGQETQYF. The CDR3, as DNA: TGTGCCAGCAGTCCTAGACTAGCGGGACAAGAGACCCAGTACTTC.

The chain carries TRBV27 and TRBJ1-2; maybe TRBD1 (5 bases). Germline values: CDR1 MNHEY, CDR2 SMNVEV (reference sequence). This CDR3 comprises 15 residues. V was pared by 6 bases and J by 2 bases, with 16 bases between. CDR3 nucleotide sequence: TGTGCCAGCAGCTCCCTAGAGGGGCGCAACTATGGCTACACCTTC. It yields the protein CASSSLEGRNYGYTF.

The rearrangement uses TRBV4-1 and TRBJ2-1; TRBD2 matches at 10 bases. Germline CDR1 and CDR2: MGHRA and YSYEKL. This CDR3 is 16 amino acids long. J gave up 5 bases and V 3 bases, and 7 bases lay outside the gene matches. CDR3 DNA: TGCGCCAGCAGCCAGACCGGGACTAGCGCGAACAATGAGCAGTTCTTC. Translating it yields CASSQTGTSANNEQFF.

This clone was counted between two and nine times. The chain is built from TRBV9 and TRBJ1-5; D is uncertain. The germline V gene encodes CDR1 SGDLS and CDR2 YYNGEE. This CDR3 contains 15 residues. V lost 4 bases and J lost 3, with 14 bases in between. CDR3 sequence (DNA): TGTGCCAGCAGCCCCCAGGCGGGTACCAATCAGCCCCAGCATTTT. Protein product: CASSPQAGTNQPQHF.

The chain recombines TRBV9 with TRBJ2-3, with 7 nucleotides matching TRBD1. This CDR3 contains 16 residues. Germline CDR1 is SGDLS and CDR2 is YYNGEE. The V segment lost 4 bases and the J segment 4 bases; nucleotides outside the gene matches: 12. The CDR3 DNA is TGTGCCAGCAGCTCCCGGCAGGGGGAAGTTGCAGATACGCAGTATTTT. Encoded protein: CASSSRQGEVADTQYF.

The chain has TRBV5-1 and TRBJ2-2, with TRBD1 matching 7 bases. Germline CDR1 and CDR2: SGHRS and YFSETQ. Losses at the gene ends were 5 bases for V and 1 base for J; bases not matched to a gene: 5. The CDR3 is made up of 15 amino acids. CDR3 amino acids: CASRFGQVNTGELFF. As DNA, the CDR3 is TGCGCCAGCAGATTCGGACAGGTGAACACCGGGGAGCTGTTTTTT.

The rearrangement links TRBV9 to TRBJ2-3; D gene uncertain. CDR1 SGDLS and CDR2 YYNGEE come from the germline V gene. V dropped 6 bases and J dropped 5 bases, with 10 bases sitting between them. The CDR3 is made up of 12 amino acids. Here the CDR3 reads CASNSNQDTQYF. The CDR3 nucleotides are TGTGCCAGCAACAGCAATCAAGATACGCAGTATTTT.

This chain links TRBV28 with TRBJ1-1, with a possible D match to TRBD1 (6 bases). V dropped 6 bases and J dropped 3 bases, with 14 bases sitting between them. The CDR3 contains 14 residues. Germline CDR1 and CDR2: MDHEN and SYDVKM. CDR3 in amino acids: CASRTDRLYTEAFF. The CDR3 region has the DNA TGTGCCAGCAGAACCGACAGGTTATACACTGAAGCTTTCTTT.

The rearrangement uses TRBV27 and TRBJ2-4; TRBD2 matches at 7 bases. This CDR3 region has 16 residues. The V gene end was trimmed by 1 base and the J gene end by 0 bases; junction bases not matched to a gene: 3. Per germline, CDR1 MNHEY and CDR2 SMNVEV (reference sequence). The chain's CDR3 is CASSLWSGGAKNIQYF. The CDR3 DNA reads TGTGCCAGCAGTTTATGGTCGGGGGGAGCCAAAAACATTCAGTACTTC.

The chain has TRBV6-5 and TRBJ1-5; D is ambiguous. From germline, CDR1 is MNHEY and CDR2 SVGAGI. This CDR3 region has 15 residues. Trimming left V 6 bases short and J 1 base short, with 13 bases between. In DNA form, the CDR3 reads TGTGCCAGCAGGAGGTCCCCGCAGAGCAATCAGCCCCAGCATTTT. Its protein product is CASRRSPQSNQPQHF.